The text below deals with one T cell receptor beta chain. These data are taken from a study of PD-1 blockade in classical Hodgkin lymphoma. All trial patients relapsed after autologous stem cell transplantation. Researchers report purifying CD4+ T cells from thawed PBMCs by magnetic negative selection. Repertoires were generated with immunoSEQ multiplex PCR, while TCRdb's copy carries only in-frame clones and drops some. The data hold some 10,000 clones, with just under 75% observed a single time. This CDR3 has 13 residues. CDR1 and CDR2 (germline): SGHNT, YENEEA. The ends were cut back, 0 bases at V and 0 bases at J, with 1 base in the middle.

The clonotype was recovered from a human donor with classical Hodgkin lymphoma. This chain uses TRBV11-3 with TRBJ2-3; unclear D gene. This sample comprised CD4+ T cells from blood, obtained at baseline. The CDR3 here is CASSLESTDTQYF. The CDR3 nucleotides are TGTGCCAGCAGCTTAGAGAGCACAGATACGCAGTATTTT.